This is a list of T cell receptor beta chains from one sample in a study of T cells in Graves' hyperthyroidism and ophthalmopathy. A single record per CDR3 protein comes from TCRdb applying MiXCR to the multiplex PCR reads. Among approximately 300,000 distinct CDR3 sequences listed, roughly 18% were seen once. Sequenced material: blood. These receptors all stem from a man in his fifties or sixties with Graves' ophthalmopathy. Each CDR3 is given with its conserved first and last residue. The order of the fields is clone size, V gene, J gene, D gene, CDR3 protein, CDR3 DNA. A D gene is named only where the DNA matches it firmly. Clone size is shown for a subset of rows, as once, few, many or a class of expanded clone.

NA	TRBV28	TRBJ1-2	NA	CASSPATYGYTF	TGTGCCAGCAGCCCCGCCACCTATGGCTACACCTTC
once	TRBV12-3/TRBV12-4	TRBJ2-1	TRBD2	CASSWWLAGYNEQFF	TGTGCCAGCAGTTGGTGGCTAGCGGGATACAATGAGCAGTTCTTC
few	TRBV29-1	TRBJ1-4	NA	CSGLGGDEKLFF	TGCAGCGGACTCGGGGGTGATGAAAAACTGTTTTTT
few	TRBV7-9	TRBJ2-7	NA	CASSLTTSTYEQYF	TGTGCCAGCAGCTTAACTACCAGCACTTACGAGCAGTACTTC
many	TRBV30	TRBJ2-7	NA	CACIPRGGSYEQYF	TGTGCCTGTATCCCCAGGGGGGGCTCCTACGAGCAGTACTTC
NA	TRBV11-1	TRBJ2-5	NA	CASAHGGFLRDQETQYF	TGTGCCAGCGCCCACGGAGGTTTCCTTAGGGATCAAGAGACCCAGTACTTC
NA	TRBV7-9	TRBJ1-2	NA	CASSLGNTGYGYTF	TGTGCCAGCAGCTTAGGCAATACAGGCTATGGCTACACCTTC
many	TRBV11-2	TRBJ2-5	TRBD1	CASSLTARGETQYF	TGTGCCAGCAGCCTGACAGCCAGGGGGGAGACCCAGTACTTC
few	TRBV11-2	TRBJ2-6	NA	CASSSGTGGPFSGANVLTF	TGTGCCAGCAGCTCCGGGACCGGAGGACCTTTTTCTGGGGCCAACGTCCTGACTTTC
many	TRBV5-1	TRBJ2-6	TRBD1	CASSLGTGGSLSGANVLTF	TGCGCCAGCAGCTTAGGGACAGGGGGGTCCCTCTCTGGGGCCAACGTCCTGACTTTC
NA	TRBV12-3/TRBV12-4	TRBJ2-2	NA	CASSSSWGPVGGELFF	TGTGCCAGCAGTTCCTCCTGGGGGCCGGTGGGCGGGGAGCTGTTTTTT
many	TRBV20-1	TRBJ2-7	NA	CSASGQRRSYEQYF	TGCAGTGCTAGTGGGCAGCGTCGCTCCTACGAGCAGTACTTC
many	TRBV9	TRBJ2-7	NA	CASSAEGSHEQYF	TGTGCCAGCAGCGCGGAGGGTTCCCACGAGCAGTACTTC
many	TRBV12-3/TRBV12-4	TRBJ2-1	NA	CASSQTQGQFF	TGTGCCAGCAGCCAGACTCAGGGGCAGTTCTTC
NA	TRBV9	TRBJ2-5	TRBD2	CASSSLQAGEQETQYF	TGTGCCAGCAGCTCTCTCCAGGCGGGAGAACAAGAGACCCAGTACTTC
NA	TRBV10-3	TRBJ2-7	TRBD1	CATAPDRPPYEQYF	TGTGCCACCGCCCCGGACAGGCCCCCCTACGAGCAGTACTTC
NA	TRBV4-1	TRBJ1-4	TRBD1	CASSLRDSEKLFF	TGCGCCAGCAGCCTCCGGGACAGTGAAAAACTGTTTTTT
NA	TRBV7-9	TRBJ2-1	NA	CASSPQPSSYNEQFF	TGTGCCAGCAGCCCACAGCCCTCTTCCTACAATGAGCAGTTCTTC
NA	TRBV6-4	TRBJ2-7	TRBD1	CASRRWGQGAYEQYF	TGTGCCAGCAGGCGGTGGGGACAGGGAGCCTACGAGCAGTACTTC
many	TRBV28	TRBJ2-1	TRBD1	CASSSRDRGRYEQFF	TGTGCCAGCAGCTCCCGAGACAGGGGGCGATATGAGCAGTTCTTC
many	TRBV28	TRBJ1-1	NA	CASRWAQGPNTEAFF	TGTGCCAGCAGGTGGGCGCAGGGGCCGAACACTGAAGCTTTCTTT
few	TRBV28	TRBJ2-2	TRBD2	CASSIRVASGSVGELFF	TGTGCCAGCAGCATTCGCGTGGCTAGCGGGAGCGTAGGGGAGCTGTTTTTT
NA	TRBV20-1	TRBJ2-7	TRBD1	CSASGQGRMNEQYF	TGCAGTGCCAGCGGACAGGGTAGAATGAACGAGCAGTACTTC
many	TRBV5-1	TRBJ1-1	NA	CASSFSGWTEAFF	TGCGCCAGCAGCTTTTCCGGGTGGACTGAAGCTTTCTTT
NA	TRBV28	TRBJ1-4	TRBD1	CASSLRDRGYTNEKLFF	TGTGCCAGCAGTTTGAGGGACAGGGGGTATACTAATGAAAAACTGTTTTTT
NA	TRBV6-1	TRBJ2-2	NA	CASSYLGKRAGELFF	TGTGCCAGCAGTTATTTAGGGAAACGTGCCGGGGAGCTGTTTTTT
few	TRBV9	TRBJ2-1	NA	CASSVEPGVAYNEQFF	TGTGCCAGCAGCGTAGAACCGGGGGTAGCCTACAATGAGCAGTTCTTC
NA	TRBV6-1	TRBJ1-5	TRBD1	CASRPQGDGPQHF	TGTGCCAGCAGGCCACAGGGGGACGGGCCCCAGCATTTT
many	TRBV7-8	TRBJ1-5	TRBD1	CASSIGTASNQPQHF	TGTGCCAGCAGCATTGGGACAGCTAGCAATCAGCCCCAGCATTTT
NA	TRBV5-6	TRBJ2-2	TRBD2	CASSFSAGSGSKNTGELFF	TGTGCCAGCAGCTTTTCGGCCGGTAGCGGGAGTAAAAACACCGGGGAGCTGTTTTTT
few	TRBV7-9	TRBJ2-5	NA	CASSQFAGSETQYF	TGTGCCAGCAGCCAGTTCGCAGGAAGCGAGACCCAGTACTTC
NA	TRBV28	TRBJ2-7	NA	CASSLDLPYEQYF	TGTGCCAGCAGTTTAGACCTCCCCTACGAGCAGTACTTC
NA	TRBV27	TRBJ2-1	NA	CASSLSPGTSNNEQFF	TGTGCCAGCAGTTTATCTCCAGGGACCTCAAACAATGAGCAGTTCTTC
few	TRBV7-9	TRBJ2-1	TRBD2	CASSQGGLANEQFF	TGTGCCAGCAGCCAAGGGGGACTAGCGAATGAGCAGTTCTTC
few	TRBV6-1	TRBJ2-1	TRBD2	CASSDMGEGEQFF	TGTGCCAGCAGTGATATGGGGGAGGGTGAGCAGTTCTTC
NA	TRBV6-1	TRBJ2-7	TRBD2	CASSSRHRAGVYEQYF	TGTGCCAGCAGCTCCCGCCACCGGGCGGGGGTGTACGAGCAGTACTTC
NA	TRBV7-9	TRBJ1-1	NA	CASSPPGKKNTEAFF	TGTGCCAGCAGCCCACCGGGAAAAAAAAACACTGAAGCTTTCTTT
many	TRBV3-1	TRBJ2-1	NA	CASSQDSQGPYNEQFF	TGTGCCAGCAGCCAAGATAGTCAGGGCCCCTACAATGAGCAGTTCTTC
NA	TRBV7-2	TRBJ2-5	NA	CASSSGTFEGETQYF	TGTGCCAGCAGCTCTGGGACATTCGAGGGGGAGACCCAGTACTTC
many	TRBV28	TRBJ2-2	TRBD2	CASSFGLAGVQTGELFF	TGTGCCAGCAGTTTCGGGCTAGCGGGAGTTCAAACCGGGGAGCTGTTTTTT
few	TRBV2	TRBJ1-1	NA	CASRGDGTNTEAFF	TGTGCCAGCAGGGGGGACGGAACGAACACTGAAGCTTTCTTT
few	TRBV7-7	TRBJ2-2	NA	CASSLGQGHGELFF	TGTGCTAGCAGCTTAGGGCAGGGGCACGGGGAGCTGTTTTTT
NA	TRBV7-2	TRBJ2-5	TRBD1	CASSSSGTVGETQYF	TGTGCCAGCAGCTCCAGTGGGACAGTGGGAGAGACCCAGTACTTC
many	TRBV28	TRBJ2-7	TRBD2	CASSQAGGPIYEQYF	TGTGCCAGCAGCCAAGCGGGAGGGCCTATTTACGAGCAGTACTTC
many	TRBV29-1	TRBJ2-3	NA	CSGEGPPDTQYF	TGCAGCGGTGAGGGACCTCCAGATACGCAGTATTTT
few	TRBV19	TRBJ2-1	TRBD1	CATSGQYNEQFF	TGTGCCACCTCGGGACAGTACAATGAGCAGTTCTTC
many	TRBV6-1	TRBJ2-3	NA	CASNSKDSSTDTQYF	TGTGCCAGCAACTCGAAGGATTCTAGCACAGATACGCAGTATTTT
few	TRBV11-1	TRBJ2-6	NA	CASSLGGLMLSGANVLTF	TGTGCCAGCAGCTTAGGGGGACTGATGCTCTCTGGGGCCAACGTCCTGACTTTC
few	TRBV4-1	TRBJ1-5	NA	CASSQDRAGASNQPQHF	TGCGCCAGCAGCCAAGATCGGGCAGGGGCGAGCAATCAGCCCCAGCATTTT
many	TRBV11-1	TRBJ2-7	TRBD1	CASSPVLDRGRFYEQYF	TGTGCCAGCAGCCCCGTCCTTGACAGGGGGCGGTTCTACGAGCAGTACTTC
few	TRBV7-8	TRBJ1-2	NA	CASSLAEDRNNYGYTF	TGTGCCAGCAGCTTAGCTGAAGACCGAAATAACTATGGCTACACCTTC
NA	TRBV7-7	TRBJ2-2	TRBD2	CASSLGSGFTGELFF	TGTGCTAGCAGCTTGGGTAGCGGGTTCACCGGGGAGCTGTTTTTT
NA	TRBV19	TRBJ1-5	NA	CASSIVGGPQHF	TGTGCCAGTAGTATCGTTGGGGGGCCCCAGCATTTT
few	TRBV19	TRBJ1-1	NA	CASSIGPGVGAEAFF	TGTGCCAGTAGTATTGGCCCAGGGGTTGGAGCTGAAGCTTTCTTT
NA	TRBV7-9	TRBJ2-5	NA	CASSFFLAGSETQYF	TGTGCCAGCAGCTTCTTTCTAGCTGGATCAGAGACCCAGTACTTC